The clone carrying this TCR beta chain has at least ten counts. Its specificity is unknown. A single record per CDR3 protein comes from TCRdb applying MiXCR to the reads. This sample has 110,000 to 150,000 distinct CDR3 sequences; 30% to 40% occur once, and the top ten carry roughly half. The data derive from a study of T cell repertoires in cytomegalovirus infection. Whole-study context: CMV infection together with matching HLA type was indicated by public TCR beta signatures.

Germline V lookup: CDR1 MGHRA, CDR2 YSYEKL. The V gene end was trimmed by 6 bases and the J gene end by 8 bases; junction bases not matched to a gene: 6. The CDR3 consists of 14 residues. Broader study findings: Ex vivo responses were dominated by HLA-C-restricted CMV-specific TCR beta clonotypes.

The chain is built from TRBV4-1 and TRBJ2-1; 11 nucleotides match TRBD2. This material consisted of CD8+ T cells from cultured PBMCs, taken from culture after CMV antigen stimulation. This sequence was found in a human donor in good health (CMV status not recorded). Some clones in this sample may be carry-over from other donors' samples. The CDR3 DNA reads TGCGCCAGCAGTCTAGCGGGGGGTTGGGATGAGCAGTTCTTC. The encoded protein is CASSLAGGWDEQFF.